The present T cell receptor (beta chain) was sequenced within a study of T cells in Graves' hyperthyroidism and ophthalmopathy. The study's findings and limits: Stable hyperthyroidism and ophthalmopathy were separated using 13 V-J signatures.

As regards this clonotype: Antigen: not known.

What was amplified from RNA transcripts were TCR beta CDR3 regions. With the HTBI primer set, the TCR CDR3 went through a first round of RT-PCR. TCRdb used MiXCR to reprocess the multiplex PCR reads, holding one entry per CDR3 protein. Among 500,000 to 600,000 distinct CDR3 sequences listed, 16% were seen once. J gave up 2 bases and V 4 bases, and 6 bases lay outside the gene matches. Per the germline V gene, CDR1 is MGHRA and CDR2 is YSYEKL. The CDR3 contains 16 residues. The PBMCs were sourced from fresh peripheral blood (about 9.7 ml). The sample comprised blood. The receptor was derived from a woman in her late teens or twenties with Graves' hyperthyroidism. The genes are TRBV4-1 and TRBJ1-1, with 11 bases aligning to TRBD1. The CDR3 loop is CASSPGQGGLNTEAFF. CDR3 DNA: TGCGCCAGCAGCCCGGGACAGGGGGGTTTAAACACTGAAGCTTTCTTT.